The 18 T cell receptor beta chains in this list originate from one sample, sequenced in a study of cytomegalovirus exposure and HLA in healthy donors. Amplification used 60 Vbeta primers and 13 Jbeta primers. TCRdb's table, derived via immunoSEQ multiplex PCR, lists solely in-frame clones and lacks some. Of some 110,000 clones listed, 65% to 80% are singletons. The source material was PBMCs. Every receptor here comes from a male donor in good health and CMV-seronegative.

This clone is a singleton in its sample. CDR3 coding DNA: TGTGCCAGCAGTTCAGGGTCAACCCTACCTTATTCACCCCTCCACTTT. Protein product: CASSSGSTLPYSPLHF. The rearrangement uses TRBV27 and TRBJ1-6; possibly TRBD1 for D (5 bases). Trimming pared 4 bases from V and 8 bases from J, leaving 18 bases between. Germline CDR1 reads MNHEY; CDR2 reads SMNVEV (reference sequence). The CDR3 totals 16 residues.

This rearrangement joins TRBV15 to TRBJ2-3, with 12 bases identical to TRBD2. The V segment lost 3 bases and the J segment 0 bases; nucleotides outside the gene matches: 7. The CDR3 covers 18 residues. The V gene's germline CDR1 is LNHNV and CDR2 YYDKDF (reference sequence). CDR3 coding DNA: TGTGCCACCAGCAGGGATCTAGCGGGAGGGCCCAGCACAGATACGCAGTATTTT. Its protein is CATSRDLAGGPSTDTQYF.

The chain recombines TRBV7-7 with TRBJ1-6, with 9 bases matching TRBD1. V gave up 5 bases and J gave up 7 bases; unmatched junction bases: 6. Germline V CDR1 and CDR2: SSHAT, FNYEAQ (reference sequence). The CDR3 totals 15 residues. DNA of the CDR3: TGTGCCAGCAGCGAGAGCGGGACAGGGAATTCACCCCTCCACTTT. Its translation: CASSESGTGNSPLHF.

This chain connects TRBV4-1 to TRBJ2-7; 7 bases map to TRBD1. The V gene's germline CDR1 is MGHRA and CDR2 YSYEKL. Trimming at V came to 1 base and at J to 0 bases, leaving 9 bases not matched to a gene. The CDR3 length is 17 residues. In nucleotides, the CDR3 is TGCGCCAGCAGCCAAGTATCCTCCGGGGACAGCTCCTACGAGCAGTACTTC. Its protein product is CASSQVSSGDSSYEQYF.

The V call is TRBV15, the J call TRBJ2-1; 14 bases are a match to TRBD2. Germline CDR1 LNHNV, CDR2 YYDKDF (reference sequence). The CDR3 has 15 amino acids. The J segment lost 10 bases and the V segment lost 5 bases, leaving 7 bases of the junction unmatched. CDR3 in DNA: TGTGCCACCAGCTCCCCGGGACTAGCGGGAGCAGAGCAGTTCTTC. This translates into CATSSPGLAGAEQFF.

The J gene is TRBJ1-6, the V gene TRBV11-2; TRBD1 matches 7 bases. CDR3 length: 17 amino acids. CDR1 is SGHAT, CDR2 FQNNGV, per germline. V dropped 5 bases and J dropped 7; count of bases not matched to a gene: 14. The DNA for the CDR3 is TGTGCCAGCAGCCCGCGAGGAGGGACAGTTGGAAATTCACCCCTCCACTTT. Amino acid sequence: CASSPRGGTVGNSPLHF.

The chain has TRBV2 and TRBJ1-2, with no clear D. In germline, CDR1 is SNHLY, CDR2 FYNNEI. Trimming removed 3 bases from V and 3 bases from J, with 14 bases in between. The CDR3 length is 15 residues. As DNA, the CDR3 is TGTGCCAGCAGTGAGATTACGGGAAGATACTATGGCTACACCTTC. It is translated as CASSEITGRYYGYTF.

This chain uses TRBV6-5 with TRBJ2-7, with 10 nucleotides matching TRBD2. V was clipped by 0 bases and J by 2 bases; unmatched bases: 4. There are 16 residues in the CDR3. The germline gives CDR1 MNHEY, CDR2 SVGAGI. The CDR3 coding sequence is TGTGCCAGCAGTTACTCGGCACTAGCGGGACCCTACGAGCAGTACTTC. Protein sequence: CASSYSALAGPYEQYF.

V usage is TRBV5-1 and J usage is TRBJ2-1, with 7 bases identical to TRBD2. From germline, CDR1 is SGHRS and CDR2 YFSETQ. The trim removed 3 bases at V and 0 bases at J, leaving 3 bases unmatched. The CDR3 covers 15 residues. CDR3 region: CASSSGGSSYNEQFF. The CDR3 DNA sequence: TGCGCCAGCAGCTCGGGAGGCAGCTCCTACAATGAGCAGTTCTTC. Based on the CDR3 plus reference TRBV5-1 and TRBJ2-1, the full variable domain is KAGVTQTPRYLIKTRGQQVTLSCSPISGHRSVSWYQQTPGQGLQFLFEYFSETQRNKGNFPGRFSGRQFSNSRSEMNVSTLELGDSALYLCASSSGGSSYNEQFFGPGTRLTVL.

This sequence joins TRBV27 and TRBJ1-1; possibly TRBD1 for D (6 bases). This CDR3 is 14 amino acids long. Deletions cut 6 bases from V and 3 bases from J, with 14 bases between. Per germline, CDR1 MNHEY and CDR2 SMNVEV (reference sequence). The chain's CDR3 is CASSQWGGHTEAFF. The CDR3 DNA sequence: TGTGCCAGCAGCCAATGGGGGGGGCACACTGAAGCTTTCTTT.

The chain carries TRBV6-4 and TRBJ1-1; possibly TRBD1 for D (5 bases). Germline V lookup: CDR1 MRHNA, CDR2 SNTAGT. V lost 6 bases and J lost 3, with 20 bases in between. There are 16 residues in the CDR3. CDR3 sequence: CASSYPRPQGDTEAFF. CDR3 DNA: TGTGCCAGCAGCTACCCTCGGCCCCAAGGGGACACTGAAGCTTTCTTT.

This clone has more than one count but fewer than ten. This sequence joins TRBV19 and TRBJ1-4, with 8 bases fitting TRBD1. V was clipped by 6 bases and J by 8 bases; unmatched bases: 11. The V gene's germline CDR1 is LNHDA and CDR2 SQIVND (reference sequence). This CDR3 contains 15 residues. CDR3: CASSPRRTGWEKLFF. Written as DNA, the CDR3 is TGTGCCAGTAGCCCCCGGAGGACAGGGTGGGAAAAACTGTTTTTT. The full variable domain, completed using reference TRBV19 and TRBJ1-4, is DGGITQSPKYLFRKEGQNVTLSCEQNLNHDAMYWYRQDPGQGLRLIYYSQIVNDFQKGDIAEGYSVSREKKESFPLTVTSAQKNPTAFYLCASSPRRTGWEKLFFGSGTQLSVL.

The DNA of the CDR3 is TGTGCAGGTGGGACTTCTAACTATGGCTACACCTTC. This sequence encodes CAGGTSNYGYTF. The rearrangement links TRBV6-6 to TRBJ1-2, with a weak D call TRBD1 (5 bases). Germline loops: CDR1 MNHNY, CDR2 SVGAGI (reference sequence). This CDR3 region has 12 residues.

CDR3 DNA: TGCGCCACTGGACTAGCGGCAGAAAGCGGGGAGCTGTTTTTT. This encodes CATGLAAESGELFF. The chain uses TRBV5-1 and TRBJ2-2; 10 nucleotides match TRBD2. The CDR3 spans 14 residues. V lost 9 bases and J lost 7; bases outside the gene matches: 9. Germline V lookup: CDR1 SGHRS, CDR2 YFSETQ.

This chain uses TRBV11-3 with TRBJ2-1, with 8 bases aligning to TRBD2. This CDR3 has 16 residues. Unmatched junction bases numbered 4, after V lost 0 bases and J lost 3 bases. Looked up from germline, CDR1 is SGHNT and CDR2 is YENEEA. CDR3 nucleotide sequence: TGTGCCAGCAGCTTAGAAGGAGGGACTAGCTACAATGAGCAGTTCTTC. The encoded protein is CASSLEGGTSYNEQFF.

This rearrangement joins TRBV10-3 to TRBJ2-2; 9 nucleotides match TRBD2. This CDR3 is built from 15 residues. After removal of 7 bases from V and 1 base from J, the junction contained 4 bases not matched to a gene. CDR1 ENHRY and CDR2 SYGVKD come from the germline V gene. The CDR3 DNA reads as TGTGCCATCACCGAGACTAGCGGGAACACCGGGGAGCTGTTTTTT. This translates into CAITETSGNTGELFF.

The chain links TRBV9 to TRBJ1-1; 10 bases line up with TRBD1. Germline V gives CDR1 SGDLS, CDR2 YYNGEE. This CDR3 region has 18 residues. V shed 3 bases, J shed 2 bases, and the junction held 13 bases outside the gene matches. The CDR3 bases are TGTGCCAGCAGCGCCCGGGGAGACAGGGGGCCTACTAACACTGAAGCTTTCTTT. Encoded protein: CASSARGDRGPTNTEAFF.

This clone showed up just a few times. The CDR3 DNA follows: TGTGCCAGCCGCTATAGCGGGAGGGTCTCAGATACGCAGTATTTT. Translated, it gives CASRYSGRVSDTQYF. This sequence joins TRBV18 and TRBJ2-3; TRBD2 aligns across 11 bases. J gave up 4 bases and V 8 bases, and 8 bases lay outside the gene matches. There are 15 residues in the CDR3. Looked up from germline, CDR1 is KGHSH and CDR2 is LQKENI.